This T cell receptor beta chain was recorded in a study of blood T cell repertoires in COVID-19. In the study overall: T cells, B-cell-depleted T cells, or PBMCs supplied cDNA or gDNA.

Clones were sequenced by immunoSEQ multiplex PCR, and TCRdb holds only the in-frame ones, with some missing. The table lists about 150,000 clones, over 80% of them singletons. The germline CDR1 and CDR2 sequences are SGHTA and FQGNSA. The V segment lost 6 bases and the J segment 1 base; nucleotides outside the gene matches: 11. The CDR3 loop spans 16 amino acids. Sequenced sample: peripheral blood. This TCR derives from a man aged 25 to 45 with COVID-19, enrolled during active disease. The chain employs TRBV7-2 and TRBJ1-1; 7 bases are shared with TRBD1. CDR3 loop: CASSYTQGRGNTEAFF. For the CDR3, the DNA is TGTGCCAGCAGTTATACACAGGGGCGAGGGAACACTGAAGCTTTCTTT.